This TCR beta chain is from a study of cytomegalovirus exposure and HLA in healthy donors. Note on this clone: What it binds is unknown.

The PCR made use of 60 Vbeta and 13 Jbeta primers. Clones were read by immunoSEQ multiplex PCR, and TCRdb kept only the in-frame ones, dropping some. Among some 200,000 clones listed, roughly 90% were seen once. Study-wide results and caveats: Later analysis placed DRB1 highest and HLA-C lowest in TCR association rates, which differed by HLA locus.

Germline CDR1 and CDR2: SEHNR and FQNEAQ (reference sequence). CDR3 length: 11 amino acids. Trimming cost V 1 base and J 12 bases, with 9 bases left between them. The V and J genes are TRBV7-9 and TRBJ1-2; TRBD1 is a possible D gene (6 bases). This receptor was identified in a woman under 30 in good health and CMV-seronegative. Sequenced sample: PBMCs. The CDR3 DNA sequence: TGTGCCAGCAGCTTAGACAGGGCGCACACCTTC. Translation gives CASSLDRAHTF.